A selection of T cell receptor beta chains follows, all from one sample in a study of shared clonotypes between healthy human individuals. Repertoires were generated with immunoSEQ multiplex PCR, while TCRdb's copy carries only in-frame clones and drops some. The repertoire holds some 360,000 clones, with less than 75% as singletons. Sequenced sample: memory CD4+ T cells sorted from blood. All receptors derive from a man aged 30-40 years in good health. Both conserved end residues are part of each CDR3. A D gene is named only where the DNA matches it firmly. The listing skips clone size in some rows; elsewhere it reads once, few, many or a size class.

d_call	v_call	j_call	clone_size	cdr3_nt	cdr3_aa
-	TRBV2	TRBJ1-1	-	TGTGCCAGCAGTAAGGAGGGACAAGGGAACACTGAAGCTTTCTTT	CASSKEGQGNTEAFF
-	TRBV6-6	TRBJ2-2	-	TGTGCCGCGTCCCTCCGGGACACCCACACCGGGGAGCTGTTTTTT	CAASLRDTHTGELFF
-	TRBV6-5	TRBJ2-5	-	TGTGCCAGCAGTTACATTGCTCCGAGGGCAGAGACCCAGTACTTC	CASSYIAPRAETQYF
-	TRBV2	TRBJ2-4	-	TGTGCCAGCAGTATGGGGAAAAACATTCAGTACTTC	CASSMGKNIQYF
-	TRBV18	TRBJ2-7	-	TGTGCCAGCTCACCTCAGGGGGGGCCTGGCGAGCAGTACTTC	CASSPQGGPGEQYF
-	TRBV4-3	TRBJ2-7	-	TGCGCCAGCAGCCAAGGACTTATTTACGAGCAGTACTTC	CASSQGLIYEQYF
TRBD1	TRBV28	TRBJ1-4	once	TGTGCCAGCAGTCAACTGGGGACAGGGGGTGAAAAACTGTTTTTT	CASSQLGTGGEKLFF
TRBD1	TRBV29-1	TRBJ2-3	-	TGCAGCGTTGAAGATTTTTTCGGACAGGGGAGCACAGATACGCAGTATTTT	CSVEDFFGQGSTDTQYF
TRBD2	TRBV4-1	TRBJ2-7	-	TGCGCCAGCAGCCAAGATCAACTAGCGGGAGGGCCCTACGAGCAGTACTTC	CASSQDQLAGGPYEQYF
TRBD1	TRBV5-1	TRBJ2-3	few	TGCGCCAGCAGTTCTGGGTGGGACAGTCGTTACACAGATACGCAGTATTTT	CASSSGWDSRYTDTQYF
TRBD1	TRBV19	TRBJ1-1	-	TGTGCCAGTAGTCGGTCGCAGGGGGCGGGGGACACTGAAGCTTTCTTT	CASSRSQGAGDTEAFF
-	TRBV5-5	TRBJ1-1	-	TGTGCCAGCAGCCGACAGAACACTGAAGCTTTCTTT	CASSRQNTEAFF
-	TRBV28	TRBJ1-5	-	TGTGCCAGCAGTTTAACAGGTTCTCATGGCAATCAGCCCCAGCATTTT	CASSLTGSHGNQPQHF
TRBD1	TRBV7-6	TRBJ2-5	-	TGTGCCAGCAGCTTGGGGACAGGGCTGGGGGTAACGCAAGAGACCCAGTACTTC	CASSLGTGLGVTQETQYF
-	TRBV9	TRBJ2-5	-	TGTGCCAGCAGCGTAACGCCTGGTGCTATGCCGTACTTC	CASSVTPGAMPYF
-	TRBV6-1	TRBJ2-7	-	TGTGCCAGCAGTGAAGCGCAGCGGGACGAGCAGTACTTC	CASSEAQRDEQYF
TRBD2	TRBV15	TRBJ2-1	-	TGTGCCACCTCGAAACCTAGCGGGAGGGCCTATGAGCAGTTCTTC	CATSKPSGRAYEQFF
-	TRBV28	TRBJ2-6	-	TGTGCCAGCAGTTTACTGCGGGGTGGGGCCAACGTCCTGACTTTC	CASSLLRGGANVLTF
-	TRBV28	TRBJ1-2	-	TGTGCCAGCAGTTCTCTCGACTATGGCTACACCTTC	CASSSLDYGYTF
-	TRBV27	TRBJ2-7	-	TGTGCCAGCAGAAATGTGGCAGGGAGAGCGAGAGAGCAGTACTTC	CASRNVAGRAREQYF
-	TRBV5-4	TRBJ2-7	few	TGTGCCAGCAGCTTACTGGGGGGCCCCTACGAGCAGTACTTC	CASSLLGGPYEQYF
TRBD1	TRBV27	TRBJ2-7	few	TGTGCCAGCAGTCCAGGACAGGGGGTGGGCGAAGAGCAGTACTTC	CASSPGQGVGEEQYF
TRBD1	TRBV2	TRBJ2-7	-	TGTGCCAGCAGTCCCGGGCAGGGGGCACCCCTGTACTTC	CASSPGQGAPLYF
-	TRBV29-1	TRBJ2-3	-	TGCAGCGGCCTGAGAGGGGGCACAGATACGCAGTATTTT	CSGLRGGTDTQYF
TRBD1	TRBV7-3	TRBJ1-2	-	TGTGCCAGCCCCCAACAAGGGGGCGCTTTCTATGGCTACACCTTC	CASPQQGGAFYGYTF
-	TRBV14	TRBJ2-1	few	TGTGCCAGCAGCTTCATTCAGGGGCCCTACACCTACAATGAGCAGTTCTTC	CASSFIQGPYTYNEQFF
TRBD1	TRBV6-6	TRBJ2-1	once	TGTGCCACCGGACGAATTGACAGGGTAGGTGAGCAGTTCTTC	CATGRIDRVGEQFF
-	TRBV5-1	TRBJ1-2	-	TGCGCCAGCAGCTTCGTAGGGGCTAGTGGCTACACCTTC	CASSFVGASGYTF
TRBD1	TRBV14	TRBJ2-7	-	TGTGCCAGCAGCCAACGACCGGGACAGGGGGCGTGGGAGCAGTACTTC	CASSQRPGQGAWEQYF
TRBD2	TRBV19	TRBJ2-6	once	TGTGCCAGTAGTACGCAGGGACTAGCGGGAACGCCCGGGGCCAACGTCCTGACTTTC	CASSTQGLAGTPGANVLTF
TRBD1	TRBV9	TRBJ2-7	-	TGTGCCAGCACCCCAGGGGACAGCTCCTACGAGCAGTACTTC	CASTPGDSSYEQYF
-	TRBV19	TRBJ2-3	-	TGTGCCAGTAGTAACGACCCCACAGATACGCAGTATTTT	CASSNDPTDTQYF
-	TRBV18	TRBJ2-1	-	TGTGCCAGCTCACCACGTGCAGGCGGGGATGAGCAGTTCTTC	CASSPRAGGDEQFF
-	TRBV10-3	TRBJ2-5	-	TGTGCCATCAGTGAGTCCCCTCGTGGACTCCCGGGGGAGGAGACCCAGTACTTC	CAISESPRGLPGEETQYF
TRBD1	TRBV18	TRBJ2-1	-	TGTGCCAGCTCCCTGGACAGGGGGCGCGGCAATGAGCAGTTCTTC	CASSLDRGRGNEQFF
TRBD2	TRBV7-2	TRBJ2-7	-	TGTGCCAGCAGCGTCCACCGGGACTACCCTCCTAGCGAGCAGTACTTC	CASSVHRDYPPSEQYF
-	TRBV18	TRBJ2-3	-	TGTGCCAGCTCAAAGACTAGCACAGATACGCAGTATTTT	CASSKTSTDTQYF
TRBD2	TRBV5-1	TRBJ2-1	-	TGCGCCAGCAGCTTGGACGGGACTAGCGGGAGCGATGAGCAGTTCTTC	CASSLDGTSGSDEQFF
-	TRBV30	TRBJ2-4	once	TGTGCCTGGGCTGGGGGACAAGGACACTTTCTAGCCAAAAACATTCAGTACTTC	CAWAGGQGHFLAKNIQYF
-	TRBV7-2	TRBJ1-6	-	TGTGCCAGCAGCTTAGGCCCGGCGAATAATTCACCCCTCCACTTT	CASSLGPANNSPLHF
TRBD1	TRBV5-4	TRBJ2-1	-	TGTGCCAGCAGCCCGGGACCAGGGGGCTTCGATGAGCAGTTCTTC	CASSPGPGGFDEQFF
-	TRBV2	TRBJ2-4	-	TGTGCCAGCAGTGAGATTGACATTCAGTACTTC	CASSEIDIQYF